The clone carrying this T cell receptor (beta chain) appeared many times. As yet, its antigen is unknown. The sample belongs to a study of T cell repertoires in cytomegalovirus infection. TCRdb analysed the reads with MiXCR anew, one entry per CDR3 protein. The table includes 650,000 to 850,000 distinct CDR3 sequences, almost 30% detected once. Trimming cost V 3 bases and J 4 bases, with 9 bases left between them. Per the germline V gene, CDR1 is SGHTA and CDR2 is FQGNSA. The CDR3 consists of 13 residues. The sequence derives from a human donor in good health (CMV status not recorded). Some clones in this sample may be carry-over from other donors' samples. The rearrangement joins TRBV7-2 to TRBJ1-1; no clear D gene. Sequenced here: cultured CD8+ T cells from PBMCs, sampled from culture after CMV antigen stimulation. DNA for the CDR3: TGTGCCAGCAGCTTCGGACTTATCACTGAAGCTTTCTTT. Translating gives CASSFGLITEAFF.